What follows are 26 T cell receptor beta chains derived from one specimen sequenced in a study of blood T cell repertoires in COVID-19. Data came from immunoSEQ multiplex PCR; TCRdb stores just in-frame clones and leaves some out. The table shows under 85,000 clones, with 83% occurring only once. The source material was peripheral blood. These receptors were obtained from a man aged 50-59 years with active COVID-19.

J is TRBJ2-1 and V is TRBV7-9, with 14 bases matching TRBD2. J lost 7 bases, V lost 5 bases, and 4 bases had no gene match. This CDR3 region has 15 residues. Germline CDR1 is SEHNR and CDR2 is FQNEAQ (reference sequence). Written as DNA, the CDR3 is TGTGCCAGCAGCCGACTAGCGGGGGGGCCGAATGAGCAGTTCTTC. It translates to CASSRLAGGPNEQFF.

This rearrangement joins TRBV27 to TRBJ2-7; 9 bases match TRBD1. Germline assignment: CDR1 MNHEY and CDR2 SMNVEV (reference sequence). The length of the CDR3 is 15 residues. V shed 2 bases, J shed 4 bases, and the junction held 6 bases outside the gene matches. CDR3 loop: CASSLMGQGLYEQYF. The CDR3 region has the DNA TGTGCCAGCAGTTTAATGGGACAGGGTCTGTACGAGCAGTACTTC.

This chain connects TRBV21-1 to TRBJ1-4. TRBV21-1 is classified as a pseudogene. This CDR3 region has 16 residues. The CDR3, as DNA: TGTGCCAGCAGCAAAGGAGGCAAAGCGTCTAATGAAAAACTGTTTTTT. Translating gives CASSKGGKASNEKLFF.

J is TRBJ1-2 and V is TRBV10-1; TRBD1 agrees at 7 bases. The CDR3 totals 17 residues. Germline values: CDR1 WNHNN, CDR2 SYGVQD (reference sequence). V dropped 3 bases and J dropped 2; count of bases not matched to a gene: 12. CDR3 residues: CASSEVSAGGINYGYTF. The CDR3 DNA sequence: TGCGCCAGCAGTGAAGTGAGCGCAGGGGGTATAAACTATGGCTACACCTTC.

The CDR3 DNA follows: TGTGCCAGCAGTTACGGCCGGGACAACTATGAAAAACTGTTTTTT. This gives the protein CASSYGRDNYEKLFF. The genes are TRBV6-5 and TRBJ1-4; weak D call: TRBD1 (6 bases). The CDR3 has 15 amino acids. From germline, CDR1 is MNHEY and CDR2 SVGAGI. Deletions cut 2 bases from V and 6 bases from J, with 13 bases between.

The chain has TRBV3-1 (or the pseudogene TRBV3-2) and TRBJ2-1; D may be TRBD1 (5 bases). The CDR3 spans 13 residues. Germline CDR1 LGHDT, CDR2 YNNKEL (reference sequence). The V end lost 4 bases, the J end lost 10 bases, and 14 bases lay between the germline ends. The CDR3 loop reads CASSPQDIREQFF. CDR3 nucleotide sequence: TGTGCCAGCAGCCCTCAGGACATTCGAGAGCAGTTCTTC.

V usage is TRBV7-2 and J usage is TRBJ2-1; TRBD2 matches at 12 bases. Per the germline V gene, CDR1 is SGHTA and CDR2 is FQGNSA. The CDR3 runs 15 residues. J gave up 8 bases and V 5 bases, and 7 bases lay outside the gene matches. Here the CDR3 reads CASSLTGLAGDEQFF. The CDR3 DNA is TGTGCCAGCAGCCTAACGGGACTAGCGGGTGATGAGCAGTTCTTC.

The gene calls are TRBV6-1 and TRBJ1-2, with 10 bases that match TRBD1. Trimming took 0 bases from V and 8 from J; bases not matched to a gene: 9. The length of the CDR3 is 16 residues. Looked up from germline, CDR1 is MNHNS and CDR2 is SASEGT. CDR3 coding DNA: TGTGCCAGCAGTGAAGCTGGGACAGGGGATATTCGAGGCTACACCTTC. This encodes CASSEAGTGDIRGYTF.

The rearrangement links TRBV6-5 to TRBJ1-6; no reliable D call. Trimming removed 6 bases from V and 7 bases from J, with 10 bases in between. Germline V gene data show CDR1 as MNHEY and CDR2 as SVGAGI. This CDR3 spans 13 amino acids. As DNA, the CDR3 is TGTGCCAGCAGGCCTGGACTCAATTCACCCCTCCACTTT. It translates to CASRPGLNSPLHF.

The chain carries TRBV15 and TRBJ1-4; 9 bases map to TRBD1. The CDR3 contains 14 residues. The trim removed 4 bases at V and 8 bases at J, leaving 5 bases unmatched. Germline-derived CDR1 and CDR2 are LNHNV and YYDKDF (reference sequence). This CDR3 reads CATSNHRGPEKLFF. DNA of the CDR3: TGTGCCACCAGCAATCACAGGGGGCCCGAAAAACTGTTTTTT.

In its sample, this clone was seen once. The chain links TRBV7-9 to TRBJ2-7, with D perhaps TRBD1 (6 bases). Germline assignment: CDR1 SEHNR and CDR2 FQNEAQ (reference sequence). Between the trimmed V and J ends, which lost 4 bases and 3 bases, there was a span of 16 bases. The CDR3 loop spans 15 amino acids. The DNA of the CDR3 is TGTGCCAGCAGCTCAGGGGAGCAGGGTTACTACGAGCAGTACTTC. The encoded protein is CASSSGEQGYYEQYF.

A few counts support this clone. The V and J genes are TRBV6-5 and TRBJ1-4, with D tentatively TRBD1 (6 bases). The CDR3 has 14 residues. V shed 6 bases and J shed 4 bases, with 12 bases lying between them. CDR1 is MNHEY, CDR2 SVGAGI, per germline. The CDR3 DNA reads TGTGCCAGCAGCGGACAGAACGTTAATGAAAAACTGTTTTTT. It is translated as CASSGQNVNEKLFF.

This rearrangement joins TRBV12-5 to TRBJ2-5; D is ambiguous. The CDR3 length is 12 residues. CDR1 is LGHNT and CDR2 is FRNRAP in the germline V gene. V lost 5 bases and J 1 base, leaving 5 bases between the germline ends. CDR3 protein: CASGPRQETQYF. The CDR3 region has the DNA TGTGCTAGTGGTCCCCGCCAAGAGACCCAGTACTTC.

The J gene is TRBJ2-1, the V gene TRBV12-3 or TRBV12-4, with D possibly TRBD2 on 7 matching bases. The CDR3 totals 13 residues. V was trimmed by 1 base and J by 15 bases, leaving 16 bases between them. For the CDR3, the DNA is TGTGCCAGCAGTTTAGGTGGGGGGCGGGAGTTGTTCTTC. Protein sequence: CASSLGGGRELFF.

The chain combines TRBV27 with TRBJ2-7, with TRBD1 matching 8 bases. J lost 3 bases, V lost 2 bases, and 3 bases had no gene match. This CDR3 region has 14 residues. Germline V CDR1 and CDR2: MNHEY, SMNVEV (reference sequence). CDR3 DNA sequence: TGTGCCAGCAGTTTAGTGACAGGGGACTACGAGCAGTACTTC. Translation: CASSLVTGDYEQYF.

This clone was found once. V usage is TRBV6-6 and J usage is TRBJ2-7; tentatively, D is TRBD1 (5 bases). The CDR3 has 15 residues. V was shortened by 0 bases and J by 7 bases, with 16 bases between the two germline ends. CDR1 MNHNY and CDR2 SVGAGI come from the germline V gene (reference sequence). The CDR3 coding sequence is TGTGCCAGCAGTTACTCGAAAGGGGCGGTGGGGGAGCAGTACTTC. Residues: CASSYSKGAVGEQYF.

This rearrangement joins TRBV18 to TRBJ1-6; maybe TRBD1 (6 bases). Germline V gene lookup returns CDR1 KGHSH and CDR2 LQKENI. The CDR3 length is 14 residues. The germline V and J ends were trimmed by 2 bases and 7 bases, with 9 bases remaining between them. CDR3 DNA sequence: TGTGCCAGCTCACCAGTAACAGGGAATTCACCCCTCCACTTT. Amino acids: CASSPVTGNSPLHF.

The count of this clone is one. The chain joins TRBV7-9 to TRBJ2-4; TRBD1 aligns across 8 bases. This CDR3 is built from 18 residues. CDR1 and CDR2 from the germline V gene are SEHNR and FQNEAQ (reference sequence). V trimming: 0 bases; J trimming: 6 bases; junction bases outside the gene matches: 13. CDR3 loop: CASSLAGRGRGALNIQYF. The CDR3 DNA is TGTGCCAGCAGCTTAGCGGGCAGGGGGCGTGGGGCCCTAAACATTCAGTACTTC.

The chain recombines TRBV5-1 with TRBJ2-3; 7 bases map to TRBD1. Germline trimming cut 4 bases from V and 6 bases from J; bases unmatched to any gene: 8. In germline, CDR1 is SGHRS, CDR2 YFSETQ. The CDR3 consists of 14 residues. Here the CDR3 DNA reads TGCGCCAGCAGCGTGGGACAGCAAGAGGATACGCAGTATTTT. The encoded protein is CASSVGQQEDTQYF.

The rearrangement links TRBV12-3 or TRBV12-4 to TRBJ2-5, with D uncertain. The CDR3 is 11 residues long. The V end lost 3 bases, the J end lost 5 bases, and 4 bases lay between the germline ends. The CDR3 here is CASSFGETQYF. As DNA, the CDR3 is TGTGCCAGCAGTTTCGGGGAGACCCAGTACTTC.

CDR3 nucleotides: TGTGCCAGCAGCGTAGAACCTAGCGGGGGGCCAGTAAACAATGAGCAGTTCTTC. The encoded protein is CASSVEPSGGPVNNEQFF. This chain connects TRBV9 to TRBJ2-1; 11 bases line up with TRBD2. This CDR3 is 18 amino acids long. The V gene's germline CDR1 is SGDLS and CDR2 YYNGEE. After removal of 0 bases from V and 5 bases from J, the junction contained 10 bases not matched to a gene.

The chain carries TRBV5-1 and TRBJ2-2, with TRBD1 matching 8 bases. Germline V gives CDR1 SGHRS, CDR2 YFSETQ. The CDR3 consists of 15 residues. J was trimmed by 2 bases and V by 4 bases; bases with no gene match: 4. The CDR3 here is CASSTGTGNTGELFF. For the CDR3, the DNA is TGCGCCAGCAGCACCGGGACAGGTAACACCGGGGAGCTGTTTTTT.

This sequence joins TRBV10-3 and TRBJ1-1; D possibly corresponds to TRBD1 (5 bases). This CDR3 comprises 12 residues. Germline CDR1 ENHRY, CDR2 SYGVKD. V was pared by 6 bases and J by 8 bases, with 13 bases between. CDR3 nucleotides: TGTGCCATCAGCGCGGGGGGGTTGGAAGCTTTCTTT. The encoded protein is CAISAGGLEAFF.

This rearrangement joins TRBV5-5 to TRBJ2-1, with TRBD2 matching 10 bases. Germline CDR1 SGHKS, CDR2 YYEKEE (reference sequence). The CDR3 consists of 15 residues. J lost 4 bases, V lost 0 bases, and 1 base had no gene match. Here the CDR3 reads CASSLAAGGYNEQFF. The CDR3 region has the DNA TGTGCCAGCAGCTTGGCAGCGGGAGGGTACAATGAGCAGTTCTTC.

This clone occurred once. The rearrangement uses TRBV6-2 or TRBV6-3 and TRBJ2-1; TRBD2 matches at 7 bases. The CDR3 runs 16 residues. The germline V gene encodes CDR1 MNHEY and CDR2 SVGEGT. With 2 bases clipped from V and 2 bases from J, the junction kept 6 bases outside the gene matches. This chain's CDR3 is CASSYGRVSAYNEQFF. As DNA, the CDR3 is TGTGCCAGCAGTTACGGGAGGGTTAGCGCCTACAATGAGCAGTTCTTC.

This clone was detected only once. The chain couples TRBV29-1 to TRBJ2-7; 9 bases are a match to TRBD2. V was clipped by 6 bases and J by 1 base; unmatched bases: 7. CDR1 is SQVTM and CDR2 is ANQGSEA in the germline V gene. CDR3 length: 14 amino acids. The CDR3 loop is CSVESSGGSYEQYF. CDR3 DNA: TGCAGCGTAGAAAGTAGCGGGGGTTCCTACGAGCAGTACTTC.